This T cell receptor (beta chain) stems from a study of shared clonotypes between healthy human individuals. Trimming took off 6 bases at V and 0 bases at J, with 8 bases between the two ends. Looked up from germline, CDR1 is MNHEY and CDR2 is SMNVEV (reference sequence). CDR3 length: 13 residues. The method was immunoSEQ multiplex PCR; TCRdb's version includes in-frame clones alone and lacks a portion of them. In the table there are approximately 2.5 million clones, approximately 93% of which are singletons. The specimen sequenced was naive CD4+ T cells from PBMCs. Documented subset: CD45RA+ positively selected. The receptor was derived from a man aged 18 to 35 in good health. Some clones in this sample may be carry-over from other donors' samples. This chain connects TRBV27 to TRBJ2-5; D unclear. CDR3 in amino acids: CASRSQYQETQYF. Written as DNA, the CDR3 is TGTGCCAGCAGGTCACAGTACCAAGAGACCCAGTACTTC.